The present entry profiles one T cell receptor (beta chain) with its context. The data originate from a study of cytomegalovirus exposure and HLA in healthy donors. Some clones are missing from TCRdb's copy, which holds only in-frame ones; the method was immunoSEQ multiplex PCR. The sample lists about 82,000 clones, 90% to 95% occurring once. The CDR3 length is 13 residues. The ends were cut back, 5 bases at V and 0 bases at J, with 8 bases in the middle. The V gene's germline CDR1 is SGDLS and CDR2 YYNGEE. The chain is built from TRBV9 and TRBJ2-5; D is ambiguous. The clonotype comes from a man aged 18 to 29 in good health and CMV-seronegative. Sequencing used PBMCs. The CDR3 protein is CASSVSDQETQYF. The CDR3 DNA reads as TGTGCCAGCAGTGTCAGCGACCAAGAGACCCAGTACTTC.